Sequencing of this T cell receptor beta chain was carried out in a study of T cells after yellow fever vaccination. Unmatched junction bases numbered 6, after V lost 5 bases and J lost 0 bases. CDR3 length equals 15 residues. Germline CDR1 and CDR2: SQVTM and ANQGSEA. This clonotype was observed many times. TCRdb called the 5' RACE reads again in MiXCR, with one record for every CDR3 protein. This table has over 300,000 distinct CDR3 sequences, over 4% appearing once. The sequencing used PBMCs, collected 5 days after the yellow fever booster vaccination. The chain carries TRBV29-1 and TRBJ1-5; 8 bases are shared with TRBD1. This clonotype was obtained from a man aged 18 to 29 who received the YFV17D yellow fever vaccine. The CDR3 bases are TGCAGCGTTACTTCGACAGGGGATAGCAATCAGCCCCAGCATTTT. Translated: CSVTSTGDSNQPQHF. Full variable domain (outside the CDR3, taken from reference TRBV29-1 and TRBJ1-5): SAVISQKPSRDICQRGTSLTIQCQVDSQVTMMFWYRQQPGQSLTLIATANQGSEATYESGFVIDKFPISRPNLTFSTLTVSNMSPEDSSIYLCSVTSTGDSNQPQHFGDGTRLSIL.